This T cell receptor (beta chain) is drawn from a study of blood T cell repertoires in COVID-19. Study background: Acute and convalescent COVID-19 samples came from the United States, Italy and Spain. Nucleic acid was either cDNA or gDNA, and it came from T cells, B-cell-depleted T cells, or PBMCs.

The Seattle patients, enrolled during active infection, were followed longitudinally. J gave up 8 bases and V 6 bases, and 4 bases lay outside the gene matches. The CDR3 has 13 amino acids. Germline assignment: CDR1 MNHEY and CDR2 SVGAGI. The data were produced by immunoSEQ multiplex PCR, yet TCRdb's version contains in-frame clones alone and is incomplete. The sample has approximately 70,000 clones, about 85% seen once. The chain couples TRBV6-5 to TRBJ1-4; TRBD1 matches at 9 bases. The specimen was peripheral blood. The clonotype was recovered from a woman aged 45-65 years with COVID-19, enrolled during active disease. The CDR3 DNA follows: TGTGCCAGCAGACGCGGGACAGGGGAAAAACTGTTTTTT. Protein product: CASRRGTGEKLFF.